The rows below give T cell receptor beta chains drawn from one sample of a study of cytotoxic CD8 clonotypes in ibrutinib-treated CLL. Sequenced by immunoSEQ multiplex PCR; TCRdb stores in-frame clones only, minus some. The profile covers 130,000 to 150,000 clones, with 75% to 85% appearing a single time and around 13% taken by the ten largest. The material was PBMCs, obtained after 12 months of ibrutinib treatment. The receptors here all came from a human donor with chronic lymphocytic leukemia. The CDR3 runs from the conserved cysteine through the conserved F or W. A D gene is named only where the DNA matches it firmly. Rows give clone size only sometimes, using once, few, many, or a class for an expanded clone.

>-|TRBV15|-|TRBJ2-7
TGTGCCACCAGCAGACCACCAGTCCTCCACGAGCAGTACTTC
CATSRPPVLHEQYF
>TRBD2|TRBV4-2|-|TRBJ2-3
TGTGCCAGCTCAGTAAGGGGACTAGCGGCCTCAGATACGCAGTATTTT
CASSVRGLAASDTQYF
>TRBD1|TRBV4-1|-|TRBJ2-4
TGCGCCAGCAGTCCAAGTCCCCCGGAATTCGTGGACAGGGGGCTGGACATTCAGTACTTC
CASSPSPPEFVDRGLDIQYF
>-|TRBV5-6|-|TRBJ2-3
TGTGCCAGCAGCTTGGCCGTTTTTGATACGCAGTATTTT
CASSLAVFDTQYF
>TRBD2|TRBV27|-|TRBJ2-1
TGTGCCACCGGACTAGCGGGATCGCAGTTCTTC
CATGLAGSQFF
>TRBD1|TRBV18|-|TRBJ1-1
TGTGCCAGCTCACGGGACAGGACGAACACTGAAGCTTTCTTT
CASSRDRTNTEAFF
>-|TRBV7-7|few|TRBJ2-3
TGTGCTAGCAGCTTAGAGGGCAGAGGAACAGATACGCAGTATTTT
CASSLEGRGTDTQYF
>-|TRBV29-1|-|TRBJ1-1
TGCAGCGTTGAGCTCGTAGAGGGGAGGTTCACTGAAGCTTTCTTT
CSVELVEGRFTEAFF
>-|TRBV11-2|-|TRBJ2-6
TGTGCCAGCAGCTTAGCCAGGGTGGAGTCTGGGGCCAACGTCCTGACTTTC
CASSLARVESGANVLTF
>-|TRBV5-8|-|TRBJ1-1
TGTGCCAGCAGCTTGTCCAAGAACACTGAAGCTTTCTTT
CASSLSKNTEAFF
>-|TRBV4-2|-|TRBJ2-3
TGTGCCAGCAGCCAAAGGATGGCAGATACGCAGTATTTT
CASSQRMADTQYF
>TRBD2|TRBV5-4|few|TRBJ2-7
TGTGCCAGCAGCTCCCGGACTAGCGCTGACTACGAGCAGTACTTC
CASSSRTSADYEQYF
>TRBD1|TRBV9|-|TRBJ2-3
TGTGCCAGCAGTGGAGTGCAGGGGGCCCCAGATACGCAGTATTTT
CASSGVQGAPDTQYF
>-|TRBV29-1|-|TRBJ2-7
TGCAGCGGTCAAACGGCACAGTCCTACGAGCAGTACTTC
CSGQTAQSYEQYF
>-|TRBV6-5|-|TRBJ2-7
TGTGCCAGGGTTTGGGACAAGACCTACGAGCAGTACTTC
CARVWDKTYEQYF
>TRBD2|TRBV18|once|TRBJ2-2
TGTGCCAGCTCACCTCGACTAGCGGGAGGGCCGGGATCCGGGGAGCTGTTTTTT
CASSPRLAGGPGSGELFF
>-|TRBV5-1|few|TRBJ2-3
TGCGCCAGCAGCTTCCGAGATACGCAGTATTTT
CASSFRDTQYF
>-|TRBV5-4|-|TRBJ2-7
TGTGCCAGCAGCTTACCTGGGGTTGGACCCTACGAGCAGTACTTC
CASSLPGVGPYEQYF